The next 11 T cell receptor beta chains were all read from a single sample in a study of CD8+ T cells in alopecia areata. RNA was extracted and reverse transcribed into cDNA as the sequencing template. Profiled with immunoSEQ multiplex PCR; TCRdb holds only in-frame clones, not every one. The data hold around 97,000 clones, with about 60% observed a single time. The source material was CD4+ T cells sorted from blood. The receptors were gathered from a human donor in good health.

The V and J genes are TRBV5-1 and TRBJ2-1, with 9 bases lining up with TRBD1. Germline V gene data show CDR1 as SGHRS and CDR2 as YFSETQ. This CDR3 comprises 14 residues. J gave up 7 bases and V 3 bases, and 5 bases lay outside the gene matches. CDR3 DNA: TGCGCCAGCAGCTGGACAGGGGCGAGGAATGAGCAGTTCTTC. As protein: CASSWTGARNEQFF.

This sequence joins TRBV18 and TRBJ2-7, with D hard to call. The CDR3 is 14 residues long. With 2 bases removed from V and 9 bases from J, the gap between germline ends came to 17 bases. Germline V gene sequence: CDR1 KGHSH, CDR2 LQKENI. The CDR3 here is CASSPIQENDAQYF. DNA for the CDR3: TGTGCCAGCTCACCAATCCAGGAAAATGATGCGCAGTACTTC.

The CDR3 region is CASSPPGRLYGYTF. The CDR3 nucleotides read TGTGCCAGCTCACCACCTGGACGCCTCTATGGCTACACCTTC. The chain has TRBV18 and TRBJ1-2; no firm D call. Germline lookup yields CDR1 KGHSH and CDR2 LQKENI. CDR3 length: 14 amino acids. V dropped 0 bases and J dropped 4 bases, with 9 bases sitting between them.

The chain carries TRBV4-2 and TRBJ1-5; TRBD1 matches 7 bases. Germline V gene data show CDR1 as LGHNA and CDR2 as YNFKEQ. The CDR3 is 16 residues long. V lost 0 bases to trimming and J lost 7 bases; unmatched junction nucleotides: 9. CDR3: CASSQEGGRGRQPQHF. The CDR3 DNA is TGTGCCAGCAGCCAAGAAGGGGGCAGGGGAAGGCAGCCCCAGCATTTT.

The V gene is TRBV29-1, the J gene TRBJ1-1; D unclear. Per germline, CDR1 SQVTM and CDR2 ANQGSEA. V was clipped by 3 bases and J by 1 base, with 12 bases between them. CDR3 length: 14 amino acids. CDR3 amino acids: CSVESEGWNTEAFF. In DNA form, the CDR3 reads TGCAGCGTTGAGAGCGAGGGTTGGAACACTGAAGCTTTCTTT. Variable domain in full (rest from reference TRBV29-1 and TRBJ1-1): SAVISQKPSRDICQRGTSLTIQCQVDSQVTMMFWYRQQPGQSLTLIATANQGSEATYESGFVIDKFPISRPNLTFSTLTVSNMSPEDSSIYLCSVESEGWNTEAFFGQGTRLTVV.

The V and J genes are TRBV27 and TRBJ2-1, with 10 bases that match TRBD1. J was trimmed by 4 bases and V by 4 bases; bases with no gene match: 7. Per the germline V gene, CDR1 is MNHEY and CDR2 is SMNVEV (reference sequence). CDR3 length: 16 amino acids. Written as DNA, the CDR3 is TGTGCCAGCAGTTGGACCGGGACAGGGGTGTACAATGAGCAGTTCTTC. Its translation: CASSWTGTGVYNEQFF.

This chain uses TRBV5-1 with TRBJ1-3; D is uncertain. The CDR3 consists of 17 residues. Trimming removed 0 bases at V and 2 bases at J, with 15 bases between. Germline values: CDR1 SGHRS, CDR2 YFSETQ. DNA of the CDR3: TGCGCCAGCAGCTTGGAAAGAGGGCCGAGGGCTGGAAACACCATATATTTT. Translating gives CASSLERGPRAGNTIYF. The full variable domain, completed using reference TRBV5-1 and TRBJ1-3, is KAGVTQTPRYLIKTRGQQVTLSCSPISGHRSVSWYQQTPGQGLQFLFEYFSETQRNKGNFPGRFSGRQFSNSRSEMNVSTLELGDSALYLCASSLERGPRAGNTIYFGEGSWLTVV.

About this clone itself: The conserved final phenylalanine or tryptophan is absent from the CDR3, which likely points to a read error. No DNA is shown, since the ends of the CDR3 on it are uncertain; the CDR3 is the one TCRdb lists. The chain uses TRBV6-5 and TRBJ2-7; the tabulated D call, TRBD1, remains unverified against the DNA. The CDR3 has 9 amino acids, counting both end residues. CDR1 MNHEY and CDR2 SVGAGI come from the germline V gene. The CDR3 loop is CASRSRTAG.

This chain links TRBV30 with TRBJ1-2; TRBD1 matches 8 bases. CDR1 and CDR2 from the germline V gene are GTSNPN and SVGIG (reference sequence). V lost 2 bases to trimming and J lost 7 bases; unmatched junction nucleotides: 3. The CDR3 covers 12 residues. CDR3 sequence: CAWSSGGVGYTF. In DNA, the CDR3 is TGTGCCTGGAGTTCAGGGGGCGTTGGCTACACCTTC. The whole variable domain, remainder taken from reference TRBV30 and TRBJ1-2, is SQTIHQWPATLVQPVGSPLSLECTVEGTSNPNLYWYRQAAGRGLQLLFYSVGIGQISSEVPQNLSASRPQDRQFILSSKKLLLSDSGFYLCAWSSGGVGYTFGSGTRLTVV.

The CDR3: CASSHPFNEQFF. The DNA of the CDR3 is TGTGCCAGCAGCCACCCCTTTAATGAGCAGTTCTTC. The genes are TRBV5-4 and TRBJ2-1; D is ambiguous. Germline V gene data show CDR1 as SGHNT and CDR2 as YYREEE (reference sequence). CDR3 length equals 12 residues. V gave up 4 bases and J gave up 7 bases, with 9 bases separating them.

DNA for the CDR3: TGTGCCTGGAGCTGGGACAGGACACATGAGCAGTTCTTC. This sequence encodes CAWSWDRTHEQFF. J is TRBJ2-1 and V is TRBV30; 8 bases agree with TRBD1. Germline-derived CDR1 and CDR2 are GTSNPN and SVGIG (reference sequence). The CDR3 runs to 13 residues. V lost 3 bases, J lost 8 bases, and 6 bases stayed unmatched.